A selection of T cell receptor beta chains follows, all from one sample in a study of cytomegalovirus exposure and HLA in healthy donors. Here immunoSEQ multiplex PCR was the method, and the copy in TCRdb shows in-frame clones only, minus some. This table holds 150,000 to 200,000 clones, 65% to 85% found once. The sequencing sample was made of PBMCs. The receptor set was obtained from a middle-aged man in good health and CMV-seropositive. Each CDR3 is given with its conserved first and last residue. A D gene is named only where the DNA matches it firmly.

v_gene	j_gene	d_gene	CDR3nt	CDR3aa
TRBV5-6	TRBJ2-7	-	TGTGCCAGCAGCACCCGGTGGTATCGCGAGCAGTACTTC	CASSTRWYREQYF
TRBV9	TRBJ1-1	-	TGTGCCAGCACCCAGGGAGGGACGAACACTGAAGCTTTCTTT	CASTQGGTNTEAFF
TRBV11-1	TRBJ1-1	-	TGTGCCAGCAGCTTTGACGGGGTGAACACTGAAGCTTTCTTT	CASSFDGVNTEAFF
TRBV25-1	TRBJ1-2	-	TGTGCCAGCAGTGGTACCGGGGTGGCCTATGGCTACACCTTC	CASSGTGVAYGYTF
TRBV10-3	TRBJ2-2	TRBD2	TGTGCCATCAGTGAACCCAAGCTAGCGGGTACCACCGGGGAGCTGTTTTTT	CAISEPKLAGTTGELFF
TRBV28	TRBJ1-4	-	TGTGCCAGCACCTCACCGTATAGTGCAACTAATGAAAAACTGTTTTTT	CASTSPYSATNEKLFF
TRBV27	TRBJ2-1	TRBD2	TGTGCCAGCAGTCAGAAGAGGAGCGGGAGTTACAATGAGCAGTTCTTC	CASSQKRSGSYNEQFF
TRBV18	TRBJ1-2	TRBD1	TGTGCCAGCTCACCTCTGAACGGACAGGGTACAGGCTACACCTTC	CASSPLNGQGTGYTF
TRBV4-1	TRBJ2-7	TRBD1	TGCGCCAGCAGCCACGGGACAGGCCGCGAGCAGTACTTC	CASSHGTGREQYF
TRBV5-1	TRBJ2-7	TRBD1	TGCGCCAGCAGCTTGGGGACAGGGGGCTGGGGGGACGAGCAGTACTTC	CASSLGTGGWGDEQYF
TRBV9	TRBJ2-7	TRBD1	TGTGCCAGCAGCGCGACAGGGTTGGGCGAGCAGTACTTC	CASSATGLGEQYF
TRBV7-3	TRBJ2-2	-	TGTGCCAGCAGCTTAACAGGGCAGGGTAGAACCGGGGAGCTGTTTTTT	CASSLTGQGRTGELFF
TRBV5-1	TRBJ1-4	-	TGCGCCAGCAGCCTAGGAGTTTCGGAAAAACTGTTTTTT	CASSLGVSEKLFF
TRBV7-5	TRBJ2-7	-	TGTGCCAGAAGCTTCGGACTCCGGATCAGGACCTACGAGCAGTACTTC	CARSFGLRIRTYEQYF
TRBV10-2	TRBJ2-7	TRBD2	TGCGCCACCTGTGAGACTAGCGGAAGCTACGAGCAGTACTTC	CATCETSGSYEQYF